These 7 T cell receptor beta chains were all obtained from the same sample, sequenced in a study of post-analysis software for immune sequencing data. Study-wide results and caveats: Controls showed lower frequencies than patients for roughly five TRBV segments, and TRBV5-6, TRBV5-1 and TRBV20-1 were among these.

TCR beta libraries were prepared from cDNA with unique molecular identifiers. TCRdb analysed the PCR reads with MiXCR anew, one entry per CDR3 protein. The sample lists roughly 700,000 distinct CDR3 sequences, 25% to 30% occurring once. Their cognate antigens are unknown. Sequencing was performed on blood. These TCRs come from a girl aged 5-17 years with multiple sclerosis.

In this sample, this clonotype turned up a few times. The germline gene is not matched at one end of the junction; a read error may be the cause. CDR3 DNA sequence: TGTGCCACCAGCAGAGACCCCAATCGTCTAGGTTCGAACACTGAGGCTTTCTTT. Residues: CATSRDPNRLGSNTEAFF. This chain joins TRBV15 and TRBJ1-1; D remains ambiguous. The CDR3 totals 18 residues. Germline-derived CDR1 and CDR2 are LNHNV and YYDKDF (reference sequence).

The chain joins TRBV29-1 to TRBJ2-1; no firm D call. The germline V gene has CDR1 SQVTM and CDR2 ANQGSEA. The CDR3 contains 11 residues. The ends were cut back, 6 bases at V and 2 bases at J, with 5 bases in the middle. The CDR3: CSVLAYNEQFF. CDR3 DNA sequence: TGCAGCGTGCTAGCCTACAATGAGCAGTTCTTC.

Here the CDR3 reads CSAAMWVLAGEGNEQFF. CDR3 nucleotides: TGCAGTGCTGCCATGTGGGTCCTAGCGGGAGAAGGTAATGAGCAGTTCTTC. The chain joins TRBV20-1 to TRBJ2-1, with TRBD2 identical over 10 bases. J was trimmed by 7 bases and V by 5 bases; bases with no gene match: 17. This CDR3 is 17 amino acids long. Germline CDR1 DFQATT, CDR2 SNEGSKA (reference sequence).

This clonotype has ten or more counts. The rearrangement links TRBV12-3 or TRBV12-4 to TRBJ2-7; D is possibly TRBD2 (5 bases). The CDR3 has 11 residues. Trimming took 5 bases from V and 6 from J, leaving 8 bases between them. CDR3 protein: CASSNEGEQYF. In DNA, the CDR3 is TGTGCCAGCAGTAATGAGGGCGAGCAGTACTTC.

The gene calls are TRBV12-3 or TRBV12-4 and TRBJ2-1, with 9 bases matching TRBD2. The CDR3 covers 16 residues. Germline trimming cut 6 bases from V and 7 bases from J; bases unmatched to any gene: 13. CDR3 sequence (DNA): TGTGCCAGCAGAAACCCACTAGCGGGTGTGGGGAATGAGCAGTTCTTC. Amino acid sequence: CASRNPLAGVGNEQFF.

V usage is TRBV27 and J usage is TRBJ2-1; no firm D call. The CDR3 totals 18 residues. Germline CDR1 MNHEY, CDR2 SMNVEV (reference sequence). Trimming stripped 5 bases from V and 0 bases from J, with 20 bases between. CDR3 sequence: CASSAPIAGGRSYNEQFF. The CDR3 bases are TGTGCCAGCAGTGCTCCAATCGCAGGTGGTCGCTCCTACAATGAGCAGTTCTTC.

This clonotype has only a few counts. The J gene is TRBJ1-5, the V gene TRBV4-3, with D hard to call. The ends were cut back, 0 bases at V and 5 bases at J, with 20 bases in the middle. CDR1 and CDR2 (germline): LGHNA, YSLEER. This CDR3 comprises 18 residues. The DNA for the CDR3 is TGCGCCAGCAGCCAAGATTGGGTCTCCTTAAGCGATCATCAGCCCCAGCATTTT. It is translated as CASSQDWVSLSDHQPQHF.